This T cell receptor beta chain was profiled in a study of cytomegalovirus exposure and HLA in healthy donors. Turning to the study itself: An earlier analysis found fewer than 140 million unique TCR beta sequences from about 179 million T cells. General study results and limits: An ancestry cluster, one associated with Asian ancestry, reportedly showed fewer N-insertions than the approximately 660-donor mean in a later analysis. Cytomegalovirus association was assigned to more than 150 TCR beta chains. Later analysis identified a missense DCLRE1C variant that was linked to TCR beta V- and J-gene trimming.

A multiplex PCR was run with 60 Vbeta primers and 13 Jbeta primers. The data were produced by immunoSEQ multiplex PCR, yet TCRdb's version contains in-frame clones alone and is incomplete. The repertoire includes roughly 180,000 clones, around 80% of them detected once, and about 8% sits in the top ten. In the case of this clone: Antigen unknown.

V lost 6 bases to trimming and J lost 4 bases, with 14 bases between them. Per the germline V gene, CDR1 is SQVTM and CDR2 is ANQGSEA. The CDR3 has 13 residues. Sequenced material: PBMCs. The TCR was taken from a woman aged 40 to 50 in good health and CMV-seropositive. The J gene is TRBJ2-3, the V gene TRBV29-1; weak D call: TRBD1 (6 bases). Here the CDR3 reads CSVKQGTADTQYF. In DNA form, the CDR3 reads TGCAGCGTGAAGCAGGGGACGGCAGATACGCAGTATTTT.